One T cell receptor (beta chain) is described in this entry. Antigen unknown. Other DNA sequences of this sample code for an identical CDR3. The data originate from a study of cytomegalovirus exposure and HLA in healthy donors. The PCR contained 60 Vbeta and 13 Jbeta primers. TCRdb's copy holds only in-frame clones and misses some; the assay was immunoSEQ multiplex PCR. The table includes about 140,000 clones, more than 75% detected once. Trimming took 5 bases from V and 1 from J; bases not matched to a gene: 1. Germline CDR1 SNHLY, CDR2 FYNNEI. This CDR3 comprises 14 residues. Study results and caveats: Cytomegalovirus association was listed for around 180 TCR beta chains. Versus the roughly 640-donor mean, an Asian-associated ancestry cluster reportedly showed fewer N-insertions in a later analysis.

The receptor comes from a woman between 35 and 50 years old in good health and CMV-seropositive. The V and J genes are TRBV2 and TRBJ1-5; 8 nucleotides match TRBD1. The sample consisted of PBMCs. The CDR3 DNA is TGTGCCAGCAGTCGGACAGGGAGCAATCAGCCCCAGCATTTT. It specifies CASSRTGSNQPQHF.